The 13 T cell receptor beta chains listed next were all sequenced from one sample in a study of blood T cell repertoires in COVID-19. Sequencing used immunoSEQ multiplex PCR; TCRdb keeps in-frame clones, though not all of them. Among roughly 130,000 clones listed, roughly 80% were seen once. The specimen was peripheral blood. All receptors derive from an elderly woman with acute or convalescent COVID-19.

In its sample, this clone was seen once. The genes are TRBV9 and TRBJ1-1; D is possibly TRBD1 (6 bases). The ends were cut back, 6 bases at V and 9 bases at J, with 12 bases in the middle. Germline CDR1 reads SGDLS; CDR2 reads YYNGEE. The CDR3 has 11 residues. CDR3 bases: TGTGCCAGCAAGAAACAGGGCAAAGCTTTCTTT. It yields the protein CASKKQGKAFF.

The chain couples TRBV6-5 to TRBJ1-2, with D possibly being TRBD1 (6 bases). Trimming left V 2 bases short and J 6 bases short, with 13 bases between. This CDR3 has 14 residues. CDR1 and CDR2 from the germline V gene are MNHEY and SVGAGI. In DNA form, the CDR3 reads TGTGCCAGCAGTTACGACAGGTGGAGCGATGGCTACACCTTC. The encoded protein is CASSYDRWSDGYTF.

The chain carries TRBV20-1 and TRBJ2-7; the match to TRBD1 covers 8 bases. Trimming cost V 5 bases and J 3 bases; bases outside gene matches: 0. CDR1 and CDR2 (germline): DFQATT, SNEGSKA (reference sequence). There are 11 residues in the CDR3. The CDR3 here is CSAGQGYEQYF. CDR3 nucleotides: TGCAGTGCTGGACAGGGCTACGAGCAGTACTTC.

The chain has TRBV9 and TRBJ2-6; 8 positions agree with TRBD1. V lost 4 bases and J lost 2; bases outside the gene matches: 5. In germline, CDR1 is SGDLS, CDR2 YYNGEE. The CDR3 extends over 16 amino acids. The CDR3 loop reads CASSPTTGAGANVLTF. CDR3 nucleotides: TGTGCCAGCAGCCCAACGACAGGGGCTGGGGCCAACGTCCTGACTTTC. Based on the CDR3 plus reference TRBV9 and TRBJ2-6, the full variable domain is DSGVTQTPKHLITATGQRVTLRCSPRSGDLSVYWYQQSLDQGLQFLIQYYNGEERAKGNILERFSAQQFPDLHSELNLSSLELGDSALYFCASSPTTGAGANVLTFGAGSRLTVL.

The sample holds a few counts of this clone. The chain joins TRBV6-5 to TRBJ2-7; unclear D gene. V was trimmed by 4 bases and J by 5 bases, leaving 9 bases between them. Per germline, CDR1 MNHEY and CDR2 SVGAGI. This CDR3 comprises 12 residues. The chain's CDR3 is CASSSPGNEQYF. CDR3 nucleotide sequence: TGTGCCAGCAGTTCCCCAGGAAACGAGCAGTACTTC.

The chain links TRBV4-3 to TRBJ2-2; TRBD1 matches at 8 bases. The CDR3 loop spans 16 amino acids. Germline-derived CDR1 and CDR2 are LGHNA and YSLEER. The V segment lost 3 bases and the J segment 0 bases; nucleotides outside the gene matches: 3. The CDR3 nucleotides are TGCGCCAGCAGCCACAGGACAGGGTCGAACACCGGGGAGCTGTTTTTT. Residues: CASSHRTGSNTGELFF.

With respect to this clone: One end of the junction is discordant with germline, which a read error may explain. The V gene is TRBV13, the J gene TRBJ1-4; 7 bases are shared with TRBD1. From germline, CDR1 is PRHDT and CDR2 FYEKMQ (reference sequence). The CDR3 contains 12 residues. Here the CDR3 reads CASSLRLGQASF. For the CDR3, the DNA is TGTGCCAGCAGCTTAAGACTCGGACAGGCCTCTTTT.

The chain joins TRBV5-1 to TRBJ1-1; 8 nucleotides match TRBD1. This CDR3 region has 13 residues. The germline gives CDR1 SGHRS, CDR2 YFSETQ. J gave up 7 bases and V 3 bases, and 5 bases lay outside the gene matches. CDR3 bases: TGCGCCAGCAGCTACGGCGACAGGGGTGAAGCTTTCTTT. Translated: CASSYGDRGEAFF.

This clone appeared once. The V and J genes are TRBV7-9 and TRBJ2-1; TRBD2 matches 8 bases. Trimming removed 1 base from V and 4 bases from J; junction bases left unmatched: 6. Germline V gives CDR1 SEHNR, CDR2 FQNEAQ (reference sequence). This CDR3 region has 16 residues. CDR3: CASSLDTGGEYNEQFF. The CDR3 bases are TGTGCCAGCAGCTTAGATACCGGGGGGGAATACAATGAGCAGTTCTTC.

This chain uses TRBV27 with TRBJ2-7, with D unclear. The CDR3 is 14 amino acids. V lost 3 bases to trimming and J lost 6 bases, with 15 bases between them. The V gene's germline CDR1 is MNHEY and CDR2 SMNVEV (reference sequence). CDR3 sequence reads: CASSLASRVFEQYF. For the CDR3, the DNA is TGTGCCAGCAGTTTGGCTTCTCGGGTTTTCGAGCAGTACTTC.

The rearrangement uses TRBV3-1 (or the pseudogene TRBV3-2) and TRBJ2-7; 11 nucleotides match TRBD1. From germline, CDR1 is LGHDT and CDR2 YNNKEL (reference sequence). The CDR3 contains 15 residues. V trimming: 1 base; J trimming: 5 bases; junction bases outside the gene matches: 4. The CDR3 loop reads CASSQAWTGGHEQYF. DNA for the CDR3: TGTGCCAGCAGCCAAGCGTGGACAGGGGGCCACGAGCAGTACTTC.

This chain connects TRBV5-1 to TRBJ2-5; possibly TRBD2 for D (6 bases). In germline, CDR1 is SGHRS, CDR2 YFSETQ. This CDR3 is 14 amino acids long. V lost 0 bases, J lost 4 bases, and 10 bases lay in between. CDR3 loop: CASSLEAGRETQYF. DNA of the CDR3: TGCGCCAGCAGCTTGGAGGCGGGGCGAGAGACCCAGTACTTC.

V gene TRBV11-2 combines with J gene TRBJ1-6; D uncertain. Trimming cost V 3 bases and J 0 bases, with 12 bases left between them. Germline CDR1 reads SGHAT; CDR2 reads FQNNGV. The CDR3 spans 17 residues. The CDR3 nucleotides read TGTGCCAGCAGCTTTAGCTGGTCTAACTCCTATAATTCACCCCTCCACTTT. Translating gives CASSFSWSNSYNSPLHF.